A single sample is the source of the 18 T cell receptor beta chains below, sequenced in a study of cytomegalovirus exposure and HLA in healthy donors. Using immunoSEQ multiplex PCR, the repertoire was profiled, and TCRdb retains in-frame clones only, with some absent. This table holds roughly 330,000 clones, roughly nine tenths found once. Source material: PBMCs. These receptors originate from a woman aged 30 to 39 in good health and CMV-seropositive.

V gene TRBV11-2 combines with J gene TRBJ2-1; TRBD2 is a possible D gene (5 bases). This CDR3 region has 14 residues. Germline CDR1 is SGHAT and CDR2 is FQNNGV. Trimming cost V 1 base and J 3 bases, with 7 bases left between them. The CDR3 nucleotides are TGTGCCAGCAGCTTAGCGGGGTACTACAATGAGCAGTTCTTC. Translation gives CASSLAGYYNEQFF.

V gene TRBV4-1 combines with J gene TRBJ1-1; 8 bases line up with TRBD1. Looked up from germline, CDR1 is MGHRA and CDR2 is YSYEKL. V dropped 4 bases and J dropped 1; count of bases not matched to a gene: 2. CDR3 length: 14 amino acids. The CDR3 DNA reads TGCGCCAGCAGCCTAGGACAGGGGAACACTGAAGCTTTCTTT. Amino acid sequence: CASSLGQGNTEAFF.

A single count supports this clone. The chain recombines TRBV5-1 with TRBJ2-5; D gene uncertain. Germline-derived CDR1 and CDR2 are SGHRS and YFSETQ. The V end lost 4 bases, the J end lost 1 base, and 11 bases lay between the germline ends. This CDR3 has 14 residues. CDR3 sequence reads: CASSMLPSQETQYF. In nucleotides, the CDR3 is TGCGCCAGCAGCATGCTACCCTCCCAAGAGACCCAGTACTTC.

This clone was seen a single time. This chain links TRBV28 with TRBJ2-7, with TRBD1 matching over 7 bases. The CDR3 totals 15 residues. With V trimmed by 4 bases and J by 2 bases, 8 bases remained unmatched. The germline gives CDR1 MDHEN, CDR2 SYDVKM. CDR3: CASSSIRDSTYEQYF. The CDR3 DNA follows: TGTGCCAGCAGTTCGATCCGGGACAGCACCTACGAGCAGTACTTC.

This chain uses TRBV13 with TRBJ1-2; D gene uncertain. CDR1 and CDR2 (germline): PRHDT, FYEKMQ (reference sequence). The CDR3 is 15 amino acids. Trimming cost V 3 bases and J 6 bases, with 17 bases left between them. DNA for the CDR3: TGTGCCAGCAGCTTCCGTGGAAGCCCACCTGATGGCTACACCTTC. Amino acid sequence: CASSFRGSPPDGYTF. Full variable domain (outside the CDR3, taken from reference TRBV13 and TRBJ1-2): AAGVIQSPRHLIKEKRETATLKCYPIPRHDTVYWYQQGPGQDPQFLISFYEKMQSDKGSIPDRFSAQQFSDYHSELNMSSLELGDSALYFCASSFRGSPPDGYTFGSGTRLTVV.

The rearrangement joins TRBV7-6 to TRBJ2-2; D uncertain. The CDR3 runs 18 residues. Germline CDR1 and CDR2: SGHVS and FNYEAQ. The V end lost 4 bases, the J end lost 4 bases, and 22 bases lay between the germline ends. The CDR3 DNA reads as TGTGCCAGCAGCTACAAGAAAACCCGGAATGTGGGCACCGGGGAGCTGTTTTTT. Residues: CASSYKKTRNVGTGELFF.

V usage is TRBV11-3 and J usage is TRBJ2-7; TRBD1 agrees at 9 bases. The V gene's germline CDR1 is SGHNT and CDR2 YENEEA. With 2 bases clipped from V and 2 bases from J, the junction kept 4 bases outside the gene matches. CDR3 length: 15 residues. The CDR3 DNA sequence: TGTGCCAGCAGCTTAAAGACAGGGGGTCCCTACGAGCAGTACTTC. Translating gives CASSLKTGGPYEQYF.

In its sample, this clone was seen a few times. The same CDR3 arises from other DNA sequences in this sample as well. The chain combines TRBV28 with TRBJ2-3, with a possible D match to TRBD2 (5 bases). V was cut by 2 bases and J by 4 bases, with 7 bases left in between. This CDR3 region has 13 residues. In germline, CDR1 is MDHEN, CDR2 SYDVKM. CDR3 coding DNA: TGTGCCAGCAGTTTACTAGCCCCAGATACGCAGTATTTT. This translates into CASSLLAPDTQYF.

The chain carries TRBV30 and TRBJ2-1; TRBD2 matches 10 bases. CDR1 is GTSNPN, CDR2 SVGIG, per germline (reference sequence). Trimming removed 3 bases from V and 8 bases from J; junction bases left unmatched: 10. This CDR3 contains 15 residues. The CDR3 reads CAWRGAGGPGYEQFF. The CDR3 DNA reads TGTGCCTGGAGGGGAGCGGGAGGGCCGGGGTATGAGCAGTTCTTC.

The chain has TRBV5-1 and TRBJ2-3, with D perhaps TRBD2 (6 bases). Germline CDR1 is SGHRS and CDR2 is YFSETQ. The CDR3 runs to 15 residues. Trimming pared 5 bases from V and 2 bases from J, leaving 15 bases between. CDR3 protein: CASSSLAAITDTQYF. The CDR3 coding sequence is TGCGCCAGCAGTTCTTTAGCGGCAATCACAGATACGCAGTATTTT.

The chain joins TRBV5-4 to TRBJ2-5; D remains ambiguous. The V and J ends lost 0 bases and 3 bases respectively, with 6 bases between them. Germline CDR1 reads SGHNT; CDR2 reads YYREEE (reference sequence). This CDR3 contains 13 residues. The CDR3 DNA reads TGTGCCAGCAGCTTGGGGGTAGAAGAGACCCAGTACTTC. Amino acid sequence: CASSLGVEETQYF.

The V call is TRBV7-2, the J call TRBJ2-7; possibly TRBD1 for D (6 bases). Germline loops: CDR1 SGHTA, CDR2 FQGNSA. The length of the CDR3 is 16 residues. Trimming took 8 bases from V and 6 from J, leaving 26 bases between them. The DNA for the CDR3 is TGTGCCAGCCGCAAACTACAGGGAAGTGGCGGAGGCGAGCAGTACTTC. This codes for CASRKLQGSGGGEQYF.

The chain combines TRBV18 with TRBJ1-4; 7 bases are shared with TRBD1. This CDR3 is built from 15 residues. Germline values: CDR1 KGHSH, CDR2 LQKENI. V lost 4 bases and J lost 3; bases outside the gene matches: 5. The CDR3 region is CASSLYRGANEKLFF. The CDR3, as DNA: TGTGCCAGCTCACTGTACAGGGGAGCTAATGAAAAACTGTTTTTT. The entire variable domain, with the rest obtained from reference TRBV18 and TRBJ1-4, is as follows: NAGVMQNPRHLVRRRGQEARLRCSPMKGHSHVYWYRQLPEEGLKFMVYLQKENIIDESGMPKERFSAEFPKEGPSILRIQQVVRGDSAAYFCASSLYRGANEKLFFGSGTQLSVL.

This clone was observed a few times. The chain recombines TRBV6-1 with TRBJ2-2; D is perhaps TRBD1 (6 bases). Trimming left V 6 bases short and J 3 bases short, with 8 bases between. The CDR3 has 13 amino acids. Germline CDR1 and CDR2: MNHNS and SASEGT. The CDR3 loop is CASSGQYTGELFF. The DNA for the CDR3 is TGTGCCAGCAGCGGACAGTACACCGGGGAGCTGTTTTTT.

The CDR3 DNA follows: TGTGCCAGCAGTTACTTCCGGGACAGGGGAGTAAAAGGCTACACCTTC. It yields the protein CASSYFRDRGVKGYTF. V gene TRBV6-5 combines with J gene TRBJ1-2; 10 bases are a match to TRBD1. This CDR3 is 16 amino acids long. The J segment lost 8 bases and the V segment lost 1 base, leaving 10 bases of the junction unmatched. Germline V CDR1 and CDR2: MNHEY, SVGAGI.

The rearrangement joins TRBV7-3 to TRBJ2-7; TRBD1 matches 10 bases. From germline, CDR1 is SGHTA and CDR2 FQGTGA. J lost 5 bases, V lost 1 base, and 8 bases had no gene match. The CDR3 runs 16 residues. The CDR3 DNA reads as TGTGCCAGCAGCTTAATGGGGACAGGGGTTCAGGACGAGCAGTACTTC. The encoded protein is CASSLMGTGVQDEQYF.

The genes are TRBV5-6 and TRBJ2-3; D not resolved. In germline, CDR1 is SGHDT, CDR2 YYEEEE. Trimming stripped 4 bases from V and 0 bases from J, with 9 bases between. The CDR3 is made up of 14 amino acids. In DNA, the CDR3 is TGTGCCAGCAGCAGAGGATCTAGCACAGATACGCAGTATTTT. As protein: CASSRGSSTDTQYF.

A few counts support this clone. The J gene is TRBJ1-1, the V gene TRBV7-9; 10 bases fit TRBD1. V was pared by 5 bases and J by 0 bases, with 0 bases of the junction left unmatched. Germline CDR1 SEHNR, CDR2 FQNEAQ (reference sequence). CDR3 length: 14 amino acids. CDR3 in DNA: TGTGCCAGCAGCGGACAGGGGGTGAACACTGAAGCTTTCTTT. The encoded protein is CASSGQGVNTEAFF.